One and the same sample provided the 18 T cell receptor beta chains below, sequenced in a study of OX40 agonist ivuxolimab in advanced cancers. Produced via immunoSEQ multiplex PCR; TCRdb's table is partial and in-frame only. The sample includes some 43,000 clones, approximately 83% of them seen just once. The input for sequencing was CD4+ or CD8+ T cells sorted from blood, taken in a trial of the OX40 agonist ivuxolimab. These receptors came from an adult with an advanced solid tumor such as melanoma, head and neck, liver or kidney cancer.

The chain employs TRBV25-1 and TRBJ2-1, with D hard to call. The V and J ends lost 6 bases and 8 bases respectively, with 8 bases between them. The CDR3 runs 11 residues. Germline V gene data show CDR1 as MGHDK and CDR2 as SYGVNS. CDR3 sequence (DNA): TGTGCCAGCAGCCCCCTTGATGAGCAGTTCTTC. Its protein product is CASSPLDEQFF.

Note on this clone: The same CDR3 is also encoded by other DNA sequences in this sample. V is TRBV27 and J is TRBJ2-1; D not certain. Trimming pared 1 base from V and 7 bases from J, leaving 8 bases between. The V gene's germline CDR1 is MNHEY and CDR2 SMNVEV (reference sequence). CDR3 size: 13 residues. The CDR3 loop reads CASSLLWGNEQFF. CDR3 nucleotide sequence: TGTGCCAGCAGTTTATTGTGGGGAAATGAGCAGTTCTTC.

The rearrangement joins TRBV4-1 to TRBJ2-1; 8 nucleotides agree with TRBD2. The CDR3 is 15 residues long. The junction had 12 bases not matched to a gene; V was cut back by 4 bases and J by 10 bases. Germline V gives CDR1 MGHRA, CDR2 YSYEKL. The CDR3 coding sequence is TGCGCCAGCAGCCCCGGGGAGCGGGGGACGGTAGAGCAGTTCTTC. The encoded protein is CASSPGERGTVEQFF.

The V gene is TRBV28, the J gene TRBJ1-5; 7 positions agree with TRBD1. Trimming removed 3 bases from V and 3 bases from J; junction bases left unmatched: 8. The CDR3 is made up of 16 amino acids. From germline, CDR1 is MDHEN and CDR2 SYDVKM. The CDR3 loop is CASSFERQGHNQPQHF. The DNA of the CDR3 is TGTGCCAGCAGTTTCGAACGACAGGGACACAATCAGCCCCAGCATTTT.

J is TRBJ2-7 and V is TRBV28, with D hard to call. The CDR3 covers 15 residues. CDR1 and CDR2 (germline): MDHEN, SYDVKM. Between the trimmed V and J ends, which lost 6 bases and 5 bases, there was a span of 20 bases. CDR3 amino acids: CASSPPWRATDEQYF. In nucleotides, the CDR3 is TGTGCCAGCAGCCCACCTTGGAGAGCAACGGACGAGCAGTACTTC.

The rearrangement uses TRBV6-1 and TRBJ1-5, with TRBD1 as a possible D gene (5 bases). Trimming left V 1 base short and J 7 bases short, with 14 bases between. This CDR3 spans 15 amino acids. Germline V gene sequence: CDR1 MNHNS, CDR2 SASEGT. CDR3 sequence: CASSEGSGAAQPQHF. The CDR3 DNA follows: TGTGCCAGCAGTGAAGGGTCCGGGGCGGCACAGCCCCAGCATTTT.

This sequence joins TRBV7-7 and TRBJ2-5; 12 bases match TRBD2. The CDR3 spans 16 residues. V trimming: 5 bases; J trimming: 6 bases; junction bases outside the gene matches: 10. Germline lookup yields CDR1 SSHAT and CDR2 FNYEAQ (reference sequence). The CDR3 sequence: CASSQGLAGSSQTQYF. The CDR3 DNA reads as TGTGCCAGCAGCCAGGGACTAGCGGGTTCTTCACAGACCCAGTACTTC.

This sequence joins TRBV28 and TRBJ2-7; 10 bases agree with TRBD2. Per the germline V gene, CDR1 is MDHEN and CDR2 is SYDVKM. V lost 5 bases and J lost 4; bases outside the gene matches: 11. The CDR3 is 16 amino acids. The CDR3 DNA reads TGTGCCAGCAGTCCCCATAGCGGGGGGCGCGCATACGAGCAGTACGTC. Translating gives CASSPHSGGRAYEQYV.

This clone was counted a few times. The J gene is TRBJ2-3, the V gene TRBV4-1; D gene ambiguous. The CDR3 consists of 12 residues. Germline V gene data show CDR1 as MGHRA and CDR2 as YSYEKL. V dropped 11 bases and J dropped 0 bases, with 9 bases sitting between them. The CDR3 protein is CAVAESTDTQYF. The CDR3 coding sequence is TGCGCCGTGGCAGAGAGCACAGATACGCAGTATTTT.

V and J are TRBV2 and TRBJ2-6; D uncertain. Between the trimmed V and J ends, which lost 2 bases and 0 bases, there was a span of 5 bases. This CDR3 contains 15 residues. The germline V gene encodes CDR1 SNHLY and CDR2 FYNNEI. The CDR3 sequence is CASSEFVSGANVLTF. The CDR3 nucleotides read TGTGCCAGCAGTGAATTCGTCTCTGGGGCCAACGTCCTGACTTTC.

The V call is TRBV11-2, the J call TRBJ1-2; TRBD1 is a possible D gene (5 bases). V gave up 1 base and J gave up 8 bases, with 17 bases separating them. CDR1 is SGHAT and CDR2 is FQNNGV in the germline V gene. The CDR3 consists of 15 residues. In DNA, the CDR3 is TGTGCCAGCAGCTTAGTTCAAGTAGGGGCCGAGGGCTACACCTTC. Translated: CASSLVQVGAEGYTF.

The V and J genes are TRBV7-9 and TRBJ1-1; D gene ambiguous. The CDR3 has 14 amino acids. V was cut by 1 base and J by 2 bases, with 8 bases left in between. The germline gives CDR1 SEHNR, CDR2 FQNEAQ (reference sequence). The CDR3 nucleotides are TGTGCCAGCAGCTTAGGGAGCCTTAACACTGAAGCTTTCTTT. It yields the protein CASSLGSLNTEAFF.

The J gene is TRBJ2-7, the V gene TRBV7-6; TRBD1 matches 7 bases. In germline, CDR1 is SGHVS, CDR2 FNYEAQ. After removal of 8 bases from V and 2 bases from J, the junction contained 9 bases not matched to a gene. The CDR3 covers 14 residues. The CDR3 sequence: CASHNRDSPYEQYV. The DNA for the CDR3 is TGTGCCAGCCACAACAGGGACAGCCCCTACGAGCAGTACGTC.

This chain joins TRBV5-8 and TRBJ1-1; D might be TRBD1 (6 bases). Trimming took 1 base from V and 1 from J, leaving 17 bases between them. Germline CDR1 reads SGHTS; CDR2 reads YDEGEE. This CDR3 has 17 residues. The CDR3 spells CASSLWIRGSANTEAFF. In DNA form, the CDR3 reads TGTGCCAGCAGCTTGTGGATTAGGGGGTCCGCGAACACTGAAGCTTTCTTT.

This clone occurred once. The CDR3 is CASSVGTAYEKLFF. In DNA, the CDR3 is TGTGCCAGCAGTGTGGGGACAGCTTATGAAAAACTGTTTTTT. The chain has TRBV6-5 and TRBJ1-4; TRBD1 matches 7 bases. The CDR3 sequence is 14 residues long. From germline, CDR1 is MNHEY and CDR2 SVGAGI. V dropped 5 bases and J dropped 6; count of bases not matched to a gene: 6.

J is TRBJ1-2 and V is TRBV28, with 9 bases aligning to TRBD1. In germline, CDR1 is MDHEN, CDR2 SYDVKM. Germline trimming cut 3 bases from V and 6 bases from J; bases unmatched to any gene: 8. CDR3 length equals 15 residues. This chain's CDR3 is CASSLVGQGLDGYTF. The CDR3 DNA follows: TGTGCCAGCAGTTTGGTGGGACAGGGACTTGATGGCTACACCTTC.

The chain has TRBV6-5 and TRBJ1-1; D ambiguous. Per germline, CDR1 MNHEY and CDR2 SVGAGI. The CDR3 is 12 residues long. V was clipped by 6 bases and J by 1 base, with 6 bases between them. The CDR3 loop reads CASSRQNTEAFF. Written as DNA, the CDR3 is TGTGCCAGCAGCCGACAGAACACTGAAGCTTTCTTT.

This clone is a singleton in its sample. The chain is built from TRBV29-1 and TRBJ2-1; no clear D. Germline lookup yields CDR1 SQVTM and CDR2 ANQGSEA. The CDR3 runs to 10 residues. The V end lost 6 bases, the J end lost 7 bases, and 7 bases lay between the germline ends. The CDR3 protein is CSVLLNEQFF. The DNA of the CDR3 is TGCAGCGTACTACTAAATGAGCAGTTCTTC.